A single sample is the source of the 15 T cell receptor beta chains below, sequenced in a study of cytomegalovirus exposure and HLA in healthy donors. The PCR had 60 Vbeta and 13 Jbeta primers. Profiled with immunoSEQ multiplex PCR; TCRdb holds only in-frame clones, not every one. Counted here are more than 120,000 clones, approximately 80% occurring once; the ten biggest clones make up around 5.9%. The specimen was PBMCs. Receptor source: a woman in her thirties or forties in good health and CMV-seropositive.

The chain uses TRBV10-1 and TRBJ2-2; D might be TRBD1 (5 bases). CDR1 is WNHNN, CDR2 SYGVQD, per germline (reference sequence). CDR3 length: 13 residues. V was trimmed by 3 bases and J by 3 bases, leaving 5 bases between them. The CDR3 spells CASSDRDTGELFF. As DNA, the CDR3 is TGCGCCAGCAGTGACAGGGACACCGGGGAGCTGTTTTTT.

The chain carries TRBV11-3 and TRBJ2-5; maybe TRBD1 (6 bases). Germline lookup yields CDR1 SGHNT and CDR2 YENEEA. V was cut by 3 bases and J by 2 bases, with 10 bases left in between. The CDR3 loop spans 14 amino acids. The CDR3 DNA is TGTGCCAGCAGCTTCACAGGGTCTCAAGAGACCCAGTACTTC. Protein sequence: CASSFTGSQETQYF.

The V gene is TRBV28, the J gene TRBJ2-7; 10 positions match TRBD1. Trimming cost V 6 bases and J 7 bases; bases outside gene matches: 12. CDR3 length: 15 residues. CDR1 and CDR2 from the germline V gene are MDHEN and SYDVKM. The CDR3 protein is CASRRPGQGKGEQYF. In DNA, the CDR3 is TGTGCCAGCAGGCGACCGGGACAGGGGAAAGGGGAGCAGTACTTC.

Details on this clone: In the same sample, other DNA sequences code for this CDR3. This rearrangement joins TRBV28 to TRBJ2-7; 12 bases align to TRBD1. Germline V gene data show CDR1 as MDHEN and CDR2 as SYDVKM. The CDR3 runs to 14 residues. V gave up 4 bases and J gave up 5 bases; unmatched junction bases: 3. CDR3 in amino acids: CASSWGTGGDEQYF. The CDR3, as DNA: TGTGCCAGCAGTTGGGGGACAGGGGGCGACGAGCAGTACTTC.

The rearrangement uses TRBV29-1 and TRBJ2-7; D possibly corresponds to TRBD2 (5 bases). The CDR3 extends over 15 amino acids. Between the trimmed V and J ends, which lost 6 bases and 2 bases, there was a span of 20 bases. The germline V gene has CDR1 SQVTM and CDR2 ANQGSEA. The CDR3 DNA sequence: TGCAGCGTCGAGGGCTTGGAAGGTTTGGCCTACGAGCAGTACTTC. Translating gives CSVEGLEGLAYEQYF.

The count of this clone is one. The V call is TRBV10-3, the J call TRBJ2-1; D remains unclear. Germline V lookup: CDR1 ENHRY, CDR2 SYGVKD. Trimming removed 3 bases from V and 10 bases from J, with 10 bases in between. The CDR3 runs 12 residues. Here the CDR3 reads CAISEDWFEQFF. The CDR3 nucleotides read TGTGCCATCAGTGAAGACTGGTTCGAGCAGTTCTTC.

In DNA, the CDR3 is TGTGCCAGCAGCCTAGGGCTTCCTAATGAAAAACTGTTTTTT. Translation: CASSLGLPNEKLFF. V and J are TRBV7-9 and TRBJ1-4; D unclear. The V gene's germline CDR1 is SEHNR and CDR2 FQNEAQ (reference sequence). This CDR3 spans 14 amino acids. V was cut by 5 bases and J by 3 bases, with 10 bases left in between.

V is TRBV10-3 and J is TRBJ1-2; D is unclear. CDR3 length: 13 amino acids. From germline, CDR1 is ENHRY and CDR2 SYGVKD. The V gene lost 0 bases and the J gene lost 3 bases, with 5 bases spanning the gap. CDR3 in DNA: TGTGCCATCAGTGAGTCGGAGGACTATGGCTACACCTTC. Translation: CAISESEDYGYTF.

The chain combines TRBV9 with TRBJ2-7; TRBD1 matches at 10 bases. The length of the CDR3 is 14 residues. V shed 4 bases, J shed 4 bases, and the junction held 5 bases outside the gene matches. The V gene's germline CDR1 is SGDLS and CDR2 YYNGEE. The CDR3 reads CASSPRTGGYEQYF. CDR3 sequence (DNA): TGTGCCAGCAGCCCTCGGACAGGGGGGTACGAGCAGTACTTC.

The gene calls are TRBV28 and TRBJ1-4; the D is unclear. CDR1 and CDR2 from the germline V gene are MDHEN and SYDVKM. The CDR3 is 16 residues long. V gave up 5 bases and J gave up 0 bases, with 13 bases separating them. The CDR3 nucleotides read TGTGCCAGCAGTCTAAGTGGGAGTTCAACTAATGAAAAACTGTTTTTT. It encodes CASSLSGSSTNEKLFF.

The DNA for the CDR3 is TGTGCCAGCAGTTTCATCGGCCAGGGTGGCGAAAAACTGTTTTTT. Amino acid sequence: CASSFIGQGGEKLFF. This chain uses TRBV28 with TRBJ1-4; weak D call: TRBD1 (5 bases). Germline assignment: CDR1 MDHEN and CDR2 SYDVKM. This CDR3 has 15 amino acids. V lost 3 bases and J 8 bases, leaving 16 bases between the germline ends. Full variable domain (outside the CDR3, taken from reference TRBV28 and TRBJ1-4): DVKVTQSSRYLVKRTGEKVFLECVQDMDHENMFWYRQDPGLGLRLIYFSYDVKMKEKGDIPEGYSVSREKKERFSLILESASTNQTSMYLCASSFIGQGGEKLFFGSGTQLSVL.

This clone was seen a single time. The rearrangement links TRBV9 to TRBJ2-2; tentative D call: TRBD2 (8 bases). The CDR3 consists of 18 residues. The V end was cut by 7 bases, the J end by 2 bases, with 24 bases between. The germline CDR1 and CDR2 sequences are SGDLS and YYNGEE. The CDR3 loop reads CASEGRGAAGGNTGELFF. CDR3 DNA: TGTGCCAGCGAGGGCAGGGGGGCGGCGGGAGGCAACACCGGGGAGCTGTTTTTT.

Comments on this clone: One end of the junction varies from germline; a read error may be responsible. CDR3 sequence reads: CSSSLRGNEQYF. The CDR3 DNA sequence: TGTTCCAGCAGCTTAAGGGGCAACGAGCAGTACTTC. The V call is TRBV7-9, the J call TRBJ2-7; maybe TRBD1 (5 bases). The CDR3 extends over 12 amino acids. CDR1 is SEHNR and CDR2 is FQNEAQ in the germline V gene (reference sequence).

V and J are TRBV20-1 and TRBJ2-1, with TRBD2 matching over 9 bases. Germline lookup yields CDR1 DFQATT and CDR2 SNEGSKA (reference sequence). CDR3 length: 11 amino acids. J gave up 15 bases and V 1 base, and 4 bases lay outside the gene matches. This CDR3 is CSARVAGATFF. In DNA form, the CDR3 reads TGCAGTGCTAGAGTAGCGGGAGCCACGTTCTTC.

In this sample, this clone turned up a few times. The V gene is TRBV28, the J gene TRBJ1-2; maybe TRBD1 (5 bases). The germline V and J ends were trimmed by 5 bases and 8 bases, with 15 bases remaining between them. Germline loops: CDR1 MDHEN, CDR2 SYDVKM. The CDR3 contains 13 residues. The CDR3 loop reads CASSLGTGRGYTF. The CDR3 DNA reads as TGTGCCAGCAGTCTCGGGACGGGGAGGGGCTACACCTTC.